The 21 T cell receptor beta chains below were found in one sample sequenced in a study of siplizumab effects on memory and regulatory T cells. Data came from immunoSEQ multiplex PCR; TCRdb stores just in-frame clones and leaves some out. This table has about 87,000 clones, approximately 90% appearing once. Sample: CD4+ T cells sorted from blood. Source of these receptors: a human donor in good health.

The V and J genes are TRBV7-9 and TRBJ1-2, with 9 bases lining up with TRBD1. Trimming removed 1 base from V and 2 bases from J; junction bases left unmatched: 2. Germline-derived CDR1 and CDR2 are SEHNR and FQNEAQ (reference sequence). The CDR3 is made up of 15 amino acids. As DNA, the CDR3 is TGTGCCAGCAGCTTAGGGGGACAGGGAAACTATGGCTACACCTTC. Translating gives CASSLGGQGNYGYTF.

This chain links TRBV6-5 with TRBJ2-7, with D tentatively TRBD2 (5 bases). CDR3 length: 14 amino acids. V shed 6 bases and J shed 0 bases, with 12 bases lying between them. The germline V gene encodes CDR1 MNHEY and CDR2 SVGAGI. The chain's CDR3 is CASSRFGGSYEQYF. The DNA of the CDR3 is TGTGCCAGCAGCCGGTTCGGAGGCTCCTACGAGCAGTACTTC.

The gene calls are TRBV11-2 and TRBJ2-1; D unresolved. Germline V gene sequence: CDR1 SGHAT, CDR2 FQNNGV. This CDR3 is 11 amino acids long. Trimming shortened V by 6 bases and J by 5 bases, and 5 bases separated the two germline ends. The CDR3 region has the DNA TGTGCCAGCAGTTTCAACAATGAGCAGTTCTTC. Its translation: CASSFNNEQFF.

This chain links TRBV5-1 with TRBJ2-5, with D possibly being TRBD2 (5 bases). Trimming took off 0 bases at V and 5 bases at J, with 11 bases between the two ends. Per germline, CDR1 SGHRS and CDR2 YFSETQ. The CDR3 is made up of 14 amino acids. The CDR3 loop reads CASSLALARETQYF. The CDR3 bases are TGCGCCAGCAGCTTGGCGCTAGCACGGGAGACCCAGTACTTC. The variable domain in full, completed from reference TRBV5-1 and TRBJ2-5, reads KAGVTQTPRYLIKTRGQQVTLSCSPISGHRSVSWYQQTPGQGLQFLFEYFSETQRNKGNFPGRFSGRQFSNSRSEMNVSTLELGDSALYLCASSLALARETQYFGPGTRLLVL.

This rearrangement joins TRBV11-1 to TRBJ2-7; 7 bases are a match to TRBD1. Germline V gene sequence: CDR1 SGHAT, CDR2 FQDESV (reference sequence). The CDR3 is 15 amino acids. V trimming: 5 bases; J trimming: 3 bases; junction bases outside the gene matches: 10. CDR3: CASSPRDSFYYEQYF. CDR3 sequence (DNA): TGTGCCAGCAGCCCCCGGGACAGTTTTTACTACGAGCAGTACTTC.

V and J are TRBV30 and TRBJ1-5; D is possibly TRBD1 (6 bases). The CDR3 totals 13 residues. CDR1 and CDR2 from the germline V gene are GTSNPN and SVGIG (reference sequence). Deletions cut 2 bases from V and 7 bases from J, with 12 bases between. The CDR3: CAWSRQGLQPQHF. The CDR3 bases are TGTGCCTGGAGTAGGCAGGGGTTGCAGCCCCAGCATTTT. The whole variable domain, filled in from reference TRBV30 and TRBJ1-5, reads SQTIHQWPATLVQPVGSPLSLECTVEGTSNPNLYWYRQAAGRGLQLLFYSVGIGQISSEVPQNLSASRPQDRQFILSSKKLLLSDSGFYLCAWSRQGLQPQHFGDGTRLSIL.

The chain carries TRBV11-3 and TRBJ2-5; no definite D call. Trimming cost V 5 bases and J 5 bases, with 6 bases left between them. Germline V gene data show CDR1 as SGHNT and CDR2 as YENEEA. CDR3 length equals 11 residues. The CDR3 DNA is TGTGCCAGCAGCCTATATGAGACCCAGTACTTC. Residues: CASSLYETQYF.

V is TRBV7-9 and J is TRBJ2-7, with D perhaps matching TRBD1 (6 bases). The CDR3 extends over 13 amino acids. CDR1 is SEHNR and CDR2 is FQNEAQ in the germline V gene (reference sequence). Trimming cost V 6 bases and J 5 bases, with 14 bases left between them. The CDR3 here is CASRYTGRNEQYF. CDR3 nucleotides: TGTGCCAGCAGATATACAGGGCGGAACGAGCAGTACTTC. Supplemented by reference TRBV7-9 and TRBJ2-7, the full variable domain reads DTGVSQNPRHKITKRGQNVTFRCDPISEHNRLYWYRQTLGQGPEFLTYFQNEAQLEKSRLLSDRFSAERPKGSFSTLEIQRTEQGDSAMYLCASRYTGRNEQYFGPGTRLTVT.

CDR3 sequence reads: CASSPPAPTDTQYF. As DNA, the CDR3 is TGTGCCAGCAGCCCCCCTGCCCCCACAGATACGCAGTATTTT. The V gene is TRBV5-6, the J gene TRBJ2-3; D is uncertain. This CDR3 has 14 residues. The germline V gene encodes CDR1 SGHDT and CDR2 YYEEEE. Trimming removed 4 bases from V and 2 bases from J, with 11 bases in between.

The rearrangement uses TRBV29-1 and TRBJ1-2; TRBD1 matches at 9 bases. The CDR3 sequence is 15 residues long. V lost 6 bases to trimming and J lost 8 bases; unmatched junction nucleotides: 16. The germline V gene encodes CDR1 SQVTM and CDR2 ANQGSEA. CDR3 coding DNA: TGCAGCGTCGCGCCCGGGACAGGGCATCTGAAAGGCTACACCTTC. Protein: CSVAPGTGHLKGYTF.

The genes are TRBV28 and TRBJ2-7, with unresolved D. CDR3 length: 15 residues. V lost 8 bases to trimming and J lost 2 bases, with 19 bases between them. The germline V gene encodes CDR1 MDHEN and CDR2 SYDVKM. In DNA form, the CDR3 reads TGTGCCAGCCGGGTTGGGCAGGTTCTCACCTACGAGCAGTACTTC. Translated, it gives CASRVGQVLTYEQYF.

The chain uses TRBV30 and TRBJ1-2; D call uncertain. V lost 2 bases to trimming and J lost 8 bases, with 9 bases between them. The CDR3 consists of 11 residues. Germline assignment: CDR1 GTSNPN and CDR2 SVGIG (reference sequence). The DNA of the CDR3 is TGTGCCTGGAGTCGAAAGGGAGGCTACACCTTC. Translating gives CAWSRKGGYTF.

The chain carries TRBV29-1 and TRBJ2-5, with TRBD2 as a possible D gene (5 bases). CDR1 is SQVTM and CDR2 is ANQGSEA in the germline V gene. Trimming removed 5 bases from V and 5 bases from J, with 15 bases in between. The CDR3 is made up of 13 amino acids. The CDR3 here is CSVLDHLAETQYF. For the CDR3, the DNA is TGCAGCGTTCTGGACCATTTAGCGGAGACCCAGTACTTC.

The gene calls are TRBV6-5 and TRBJ2-7; TRBD1 might be the D (6 bases). Germline V lookup: CDR1 MNHEY, CDR2 SVGAGI. Trimming cost V 4 bases and J 2 bases, with 18 bases left between them. This CDR3 contains 16 residues. CDR3 sequence: CASSSSRQAVTYEQYF. For the CDR3, the DNA is TGTGCCAGCAGTTCCTCCAGACAGGCGGTGACCTACGAGCAGTACTTC.

This clone was observed a single time. The chain has TRBV7-8 and TRBJ2-7; the match to TRBD2 covers 13 bases. The CDR3 runs to 15 residues. Losses at the gene ends were 5 bases for V and 2 bases for J; bases not matched to a gene: 3. Germline loops: CDR1 SGHVS, CDR2 FQNEAQ. The CDR3 region is CASSGLAGDAYEQYF. Written as DNA, the CDR3 is TGTGCCAGCAGCGGACTAGCGGGAGATGCCTACGAGCAGTACTTC.

The chain couples TRBV5-1 to TRBJ2-7; D is possibly TRBD1 (6 bases). CDR3 length equals 16 residues. Germline V gene sequence: CDR1 SGHRS, CDR2 YFSETQ. The V gene lost 0 bases and the J gene lost 5 bases, with 18 bases spanning the gap. CDR3 protein: CASSLAQGGYRDEQYF. CDR3 sequence (DNA): TGCGCCAGCAGCTTGGCACAGGGCGGATATCGCGACGAGCAGTACTTC.

J is TRBJ1-3 and V is TRBV7-9; no definite D call. The V end was cut by 5 bases, the J end by 3 bases, with 11 bases between. CDR3 length: 14 residues. Germline-derived CDR1 and CDR2 are SEHNR and FQNEAQ (reference sequence). The CDR3 DNA is TGTGCCAGCAGCCTAAGACAATATGGAAACACCATATATTTT. Protein product: CASSLRQYGNTIYF.

CDR3 region: CAWSGVTGANVLTF. CDR3 sequence (DNA): TGTGCCTGGAGTGGAGTAACTGGGGCCAACGTCCTGACTTTC. This chain links TRBV30 with TRBJ2-6; D is uncertain. This CDR3 has 14 residues. V gave up 1 base and J gave up 2 bases, with 6 bases separating them. From germline, CDR1 is GTSNPN and CDR2 SVGIG (reference sequence).

CDR3 sequence: CASTTGLAEYNEQFF. The CDR3 DNA sequence: TGTGCCAGCACCACCGGACTAGCGGAGTACAATGAGCAGTTCTTC. The chain is built from TRBV5-5 and TRBJ2-1; 10 bases are a match to TRBD2. Germline-derived CDR1 and CDR2 are SGHKS and YYEKEE (reference sequence). With 6 bases clipped from V and 4 bases from J, the junction kept 7 bases outside the gene matches. This CDR3 comprises 15 residues.

The chain carries TRBV11-3 and TRBJ2-5; D is possibly TRBD1 (6 bases). From germline, CDR1 is SGHNT and CDR2 YENEEA. Deletions cut 5 bases from V and 5 bases from J, with 18 bases between. The CDR3 runs to 15 residues. The DNA for the CDR3 is TGTGCCAGCAGCCTAGGCCAGGGGTTTTTGGAGACCCAGTACTTC. It is translated as CASSLGQGFLETQYF.

CDR3 sequence: CASSQHGGLNTEAFF. In DNA form, the CDR3 reads TGTGCCAGCTCGCAACACGGAGGGTTGAACACTGAAGCTTTCTTT. V gene TRBV18 combines with J gene TRBJ1-1; no firm D call. The germline V gene has CDR1 KGHSH and CDR2 LQKENI. With 6 bases removed from V and 0 bases from J, the gap between germline ends came to 14 bases. The CDR3 runs to 15 residues.